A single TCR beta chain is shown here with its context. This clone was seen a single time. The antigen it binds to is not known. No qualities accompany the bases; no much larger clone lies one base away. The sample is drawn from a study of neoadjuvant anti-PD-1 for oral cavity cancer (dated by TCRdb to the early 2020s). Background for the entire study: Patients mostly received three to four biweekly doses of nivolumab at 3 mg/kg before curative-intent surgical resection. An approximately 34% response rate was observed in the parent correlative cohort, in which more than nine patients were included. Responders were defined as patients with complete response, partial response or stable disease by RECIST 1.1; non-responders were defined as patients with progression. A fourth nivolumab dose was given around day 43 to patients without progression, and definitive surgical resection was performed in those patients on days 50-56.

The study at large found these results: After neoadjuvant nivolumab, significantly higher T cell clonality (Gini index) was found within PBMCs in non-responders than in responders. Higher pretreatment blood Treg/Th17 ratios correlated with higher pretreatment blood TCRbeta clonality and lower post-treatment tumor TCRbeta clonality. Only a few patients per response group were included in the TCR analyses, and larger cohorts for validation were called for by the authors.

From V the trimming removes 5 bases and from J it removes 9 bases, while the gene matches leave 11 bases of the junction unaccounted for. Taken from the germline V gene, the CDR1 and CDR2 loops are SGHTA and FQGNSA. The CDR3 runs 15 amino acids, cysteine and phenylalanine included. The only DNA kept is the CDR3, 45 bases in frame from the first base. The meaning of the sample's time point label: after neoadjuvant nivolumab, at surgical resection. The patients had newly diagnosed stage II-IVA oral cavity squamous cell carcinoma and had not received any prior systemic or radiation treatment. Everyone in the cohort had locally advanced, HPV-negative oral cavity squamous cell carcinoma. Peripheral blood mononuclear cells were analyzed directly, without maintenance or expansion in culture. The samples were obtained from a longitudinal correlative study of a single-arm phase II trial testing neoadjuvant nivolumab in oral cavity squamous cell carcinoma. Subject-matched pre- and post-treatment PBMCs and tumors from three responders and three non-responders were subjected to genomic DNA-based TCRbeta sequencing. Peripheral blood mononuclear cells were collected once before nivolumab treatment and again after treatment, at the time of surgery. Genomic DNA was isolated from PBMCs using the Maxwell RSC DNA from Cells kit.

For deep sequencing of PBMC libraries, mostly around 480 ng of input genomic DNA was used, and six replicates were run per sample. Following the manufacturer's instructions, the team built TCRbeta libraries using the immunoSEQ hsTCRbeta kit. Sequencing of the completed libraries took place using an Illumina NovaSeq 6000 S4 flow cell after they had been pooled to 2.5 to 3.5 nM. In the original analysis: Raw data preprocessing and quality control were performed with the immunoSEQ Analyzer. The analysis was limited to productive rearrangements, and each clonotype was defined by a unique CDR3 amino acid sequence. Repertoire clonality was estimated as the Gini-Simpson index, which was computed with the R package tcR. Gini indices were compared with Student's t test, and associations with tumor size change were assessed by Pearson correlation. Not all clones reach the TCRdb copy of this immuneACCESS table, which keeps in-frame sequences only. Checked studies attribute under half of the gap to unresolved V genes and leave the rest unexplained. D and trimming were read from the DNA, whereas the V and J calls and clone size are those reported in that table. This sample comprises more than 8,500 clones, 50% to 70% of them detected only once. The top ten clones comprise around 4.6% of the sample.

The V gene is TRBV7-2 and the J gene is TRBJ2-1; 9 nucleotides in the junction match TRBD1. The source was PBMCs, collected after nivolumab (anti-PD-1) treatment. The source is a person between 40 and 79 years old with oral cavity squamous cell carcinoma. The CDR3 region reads CASSRFDRGLGEQFF. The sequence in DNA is TGTGCCAGCAGCCGATTTGACAGGGGGTTGGGTGAGCAGTTCTTC. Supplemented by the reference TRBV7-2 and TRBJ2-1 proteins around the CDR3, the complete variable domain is GAGVSQSPSNKVTEKGKDVELRCDPISGHTALYWYRQSLGQGLEFLIYFQGNSAPDKSGLPSDRFSAERTGGSVSTLTIQRTQQEDSAVYLCASSRFDRGLGEQFFGPGTRLTVL.